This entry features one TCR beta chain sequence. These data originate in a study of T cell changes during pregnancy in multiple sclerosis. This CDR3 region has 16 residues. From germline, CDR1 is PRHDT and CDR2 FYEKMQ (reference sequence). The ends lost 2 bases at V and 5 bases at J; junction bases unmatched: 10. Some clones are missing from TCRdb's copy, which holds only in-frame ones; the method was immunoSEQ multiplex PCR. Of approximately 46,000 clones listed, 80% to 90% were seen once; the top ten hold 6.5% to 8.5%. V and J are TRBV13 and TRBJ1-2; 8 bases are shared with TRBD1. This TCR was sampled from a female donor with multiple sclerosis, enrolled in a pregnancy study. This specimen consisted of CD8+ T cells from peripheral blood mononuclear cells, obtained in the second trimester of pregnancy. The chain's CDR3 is CASSLRGTGLPYGYTF. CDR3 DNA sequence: TGTGCCAGCAGCTTAAGGGGGACAGGACTTCCATATGGCTACACCTTC.